The 9 T cell receptor beta chains given below trace back to one sample, sequenced in a study of response to subunit inactivated influenza vaccine. Each CDR3 protein gets one entry after TCRdb re-called the RT-PCR reads with MiXCR. This sample carries over 650,000 distinct CDR3 sequences, roughly 18% of them seen once, and the ten largest clones take about 11%. The sequenced sample was PBMCs from blood, obtained less than 6 days after vaccination. These receptors were collected from a man aged 50 to 59 who received an inactivated influenza vaccine.

This clonotype was seen a few times. This chain joins TRBV11-1 and TRBJ2-3; no definite D call. Trimming pared 4 bases from V and 4 bases from J, leaving 12 bases between. Per germline, CDR1 SGHAT and CDR2 FQDESV (reference sequence). The CDR3 runs 14 residues. The CDR3 coding sequence is TGTGCCAGCAGCTCCTTCGTAGGCCCAGATACGCAGTATTTT. Its protein is CASSSFVGPDTQYF.

This clonotype was observed at least ten times. The chain's CDR3 is CASSLFLAGVFPPNEQFF. DNA for the CDR3: TGTGCCAGCAGCTTATTCCTAGCGGGAGTTTTCCCTCCCAATGAGCAGTTCTTC. This chain connects TRBV7-6 to TRBJ2-1; TRBD2 aligns across 10 bases. Germline V gene lookup returns CDR1 SGHVS and CDR2 FNYEAQ. The ends lost 2 bases at V and 6 bases at J; junction bases unmatched: 13. This CDR3 comprises 18 residues.

This clonotype was seen only a few times. As DNA, the CDR3 is TGCAGTGCTAGAGAAATAGCAGATACGCAGTATTTT. This sequence encodes CSAREIADTQYF. V gene TRBV20-1 combines with J gene TRBJ2-3; D is undetermined. The CDR3 is made up of 12 amino acids. V was trimmed by 0 bases and J by 4 bases, leaving 5 bases between them. CDR1 and CDR2 (germline): DFQATT, SNEGSKA (reference sequence).

This clonotype was counted at least ten times. This chain connects TRBV29-1 to TRBJ2-5, with D unresolved. V was pared by 3 bases and J by 6 bases, with 11 bases between. The CDR3 runs to 12 residues. Germline V gives CDR1 SQVTM, CDR2 ANQGSEA. The CDR3 DNA reads TGCAGCGTTGATGGGCCTCTCCAGACCCAGTACTTC. It translates to CSVDGPLQTQYF.

This chain joins TRBV6-2 or TRBV6-3 and TRBJ2-1; TRBD1 matches 9 bases. CDR1 is MNHEY and CDR2 is SVGEGT in the germline V gene. The CDR3 spans 16 residues. V gave up 7 bases and J gave up 7 bases; unmatched junction bases: 14. CDR3 nucleotides: TGTGCCAGCACCAACCTTAGGACAGGGGCGGGGAATGAGCAGTTCTTC. Protein: CASTNLRTGAGNEQFF.

V is TRBV4-3 and J is TRBJ1-4; 8 bases are shared with TRBD1. The CDR3 extends over 15 amino acids. The J segment lost 0 bases and the V segment lost 6 bases, leaving 3 bases of the junction unmatched. Germline V lookup: CDR1 LGHNA, CDR2 YSLEER. The CDR3 nucleotides read TGCGCCAGCAGGAAGGACAGGGCAACTAATGAAAAACTGTTTTTT. Translating it yields CASRKDRATNEKLFF.

The rearrangement uses TRBV6-5 and TRBJ2-1; 10 bases are a match to TRBD1. In germline, CDR1 is MNHEY, CDR2 SVGAGI. This CDR3 has 14 amino acids. With V trimmed by 0 bases and J by 14 bases, 7 bases remained unmatched. CDR3 sequence reads: CASSYSLADRGKFF. CDR3 nucleotides: TGTGCCAGCAGTTACTCTTTGGCGGACAGGGGGAAGTTCTTC.

This clonotype turned up a few times. This chain connects TRBV5-1 to TRBJ1-3; TRBD1 might be the D (6 bases). Trimming stripped 0 bases from V and 2 bases from J, with 12 bases between. From germline, CDR1 is SGHRS and CDR2 YFSETQ. This CDR3 is 16 amino acids long. The CDR3 loop reads CASSLAGGQTGNTIYF. CDR3 nucleotides: TGCGCCAGCAGCTTGGCGGGGGGCCAAACTGGAAACACCATATATTTT. Drawing the rest from reference TRBV5-1 and TRBJ1-3, the complete variable domain is KAGVTQTPRYLIKTRGQQVTLSCSPISGHRSVSWYQQTPGQGLQFLFEYFSETQRNKGNFPGRFSGRQFSNSRSEMNVSTLELGDSALYLCASSLAGGQTGNTIYFGEGSWLTVV.

V gene TRBV4-2 combines with J gene TRBJ2-5; possibly TRBD2 for D (6 bases). This CDR3 is 14 amino acids long. Trimming stripped 1 base from V and 3 bases from J, with 9 bases between. Germline CDR1 and CDR2: LGHNA and YNFKEQ. CDR3 in DNA: TGTGCCAGCAGCCAAGCGGGAGCCGAAGAGACCCAGTACTTC. Translating gives CASSQAGAEETQYF.